The clone carrying this TCR beta chain was observed at least ten times. Its antigen is currently unknown. Unique molecular identifiers were incorporated when the TCRbeta library was constructed. Using its own MiXCR run on the PCR reads, TCRdb lists one record per CDR3 protein. The table shows 450,000 to 600,000 distinct CDR3 sequences, with about 10% occurring only once. The source of the sample is a study of T-cell reconstitution after alpha-beta-depleted transplantation in children. Study-wide findings and caveats: The origin of high day-60 TCRbeta diversity in some patients lay in surviving recipient T cells and thymic progenitors. A year post-transplant, T-cell counts and diversity derived mostly from newly produced T cells.

Germline CDR1 MNHEY, CDR2 SVGEGT. Trimming took off 4 bases at V and 7 bases at J, with 23 bases between the two ends. The CDR3 is made up of 18 amino acids. The source of this sequence is a child aged 2-9 years with inherited bone marrow failure, due to receive a stem cell transplant. The chain couples TRBV6-2 or TRBV6-3 to TRBJ1-6, with D perhaps TRBD1 (5 bases). The input for sequencing was PBMCs, taken before TCRalphabeta/CD19-depleted stem cell transplant. In DNA, the CDR3 is TGTGCCAGCAGTTCGCCGGGACCCCACACCCTGTTGAATTCACCCCTCCACTTT. Its protein product is CASSSPGPHTLLNSPLHF.